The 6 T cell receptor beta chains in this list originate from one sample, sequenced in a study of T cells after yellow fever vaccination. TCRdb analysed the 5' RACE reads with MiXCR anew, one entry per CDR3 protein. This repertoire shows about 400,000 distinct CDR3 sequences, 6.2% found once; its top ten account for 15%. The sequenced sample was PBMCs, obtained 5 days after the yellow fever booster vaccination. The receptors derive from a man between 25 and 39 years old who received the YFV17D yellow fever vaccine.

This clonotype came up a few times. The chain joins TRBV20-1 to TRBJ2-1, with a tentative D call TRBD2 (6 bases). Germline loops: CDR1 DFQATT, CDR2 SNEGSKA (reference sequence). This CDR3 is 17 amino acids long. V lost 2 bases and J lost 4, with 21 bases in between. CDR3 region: CSARIAFLASEYNEQFF. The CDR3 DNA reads TGCAGTGCTAGAATAGCTTTTTTGGCTAGCGAGTACAATGAGCAGTTCTTC.

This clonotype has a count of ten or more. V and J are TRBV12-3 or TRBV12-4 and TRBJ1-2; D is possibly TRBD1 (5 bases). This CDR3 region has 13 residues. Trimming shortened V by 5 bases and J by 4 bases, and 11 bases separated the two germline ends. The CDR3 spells CASSLGPSYGYTF. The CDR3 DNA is TGTGCCAGCAGTCTGGGACCGAGCTATGGCTACACCTTC.

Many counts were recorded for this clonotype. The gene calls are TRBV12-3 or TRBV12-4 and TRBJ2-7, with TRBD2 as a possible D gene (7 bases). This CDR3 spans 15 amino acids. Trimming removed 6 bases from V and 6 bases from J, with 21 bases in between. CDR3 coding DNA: TGTGCCAGCAGCAGGGAAGGCGGGGGCGCAGGCGAGCAGTACTTC. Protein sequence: CASSREGGGAGEQYF.

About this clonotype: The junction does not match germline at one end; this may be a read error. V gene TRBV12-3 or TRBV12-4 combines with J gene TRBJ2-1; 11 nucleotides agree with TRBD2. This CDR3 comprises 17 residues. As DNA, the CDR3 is TGTGCCAGCTGTTTAGCGCTAATAGCGGGAGGGCCCGGTGAGCAGTTCTTC. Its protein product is CASCLALIAGGPGEQFF.

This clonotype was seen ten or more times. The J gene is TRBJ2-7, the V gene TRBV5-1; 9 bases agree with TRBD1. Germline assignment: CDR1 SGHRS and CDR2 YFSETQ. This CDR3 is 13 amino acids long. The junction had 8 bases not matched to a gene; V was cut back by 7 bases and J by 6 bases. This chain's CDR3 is CASGRDRDSEQYF. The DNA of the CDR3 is TGCGCCAGCGGGCGGGACAGGGATTCCGAGCAGTACTTC. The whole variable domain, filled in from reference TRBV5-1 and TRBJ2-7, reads KAGVTQTPRYLIKTRGQQVTLSCSPISGHRSVSWYQQTPGQGLQFLFEYFSETQRNKGNFPGRFSGRQFSNSRSEMNVSTLELGDSALYLCASGRDRDSEQYFGPGTRLTVT.

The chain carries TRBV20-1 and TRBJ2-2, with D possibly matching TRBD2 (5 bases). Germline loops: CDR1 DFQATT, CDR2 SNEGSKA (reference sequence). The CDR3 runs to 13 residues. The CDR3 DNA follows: TGCGTTTGCGAGGGAGTAACGTCCGGGGAGCTGTTTTTT. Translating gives CVCEGVTSGELFF.